Following are 20 T cell receptor beta chains from one sample sequenced in a study of metastatic and nonmetastatic thyroid tumors. TCRdb re-processed the PCR reads through MiXCR. The repertoire holds about 17,000 clones, with roughly a quarter as singletons. Among the patients, none had received any treatment before thyroid surgery. The material sequenced was tumor tissue. The receptors originated from a female donor with papillary thyroid cancer or a benign thyroid nodule (not recorded which). Some clones in this sample may be carry-over from other donors' samples.

Notes on this clone: This could be a read error, since a much larger clone is one nucleotide away. The V gene is TRBV3-1, the J gene TRBJ2-5; a possible D gene is TRBD1 (6 bases). The CDR3 consists of 13 residues. The germline V gene has CDR1 LGHDT and CDR2 YNNKEL (reference sequence). CDR3 in amino acids: CASIQVGGSPPYF. The CDR3 DNA follows: TGTGCCAGCATCCAAGTAGGGGGATCCCCCCCGTACTTC.

The chain uses TRBV11-2 and TRBJ2-7; 7 nucleotides align to TRBD2. CDR3 length: 16 residues. V was pared by 5 bases and J by 6 bases, with 16 bases of the junction left unmatched. Germline V lookup: CDR1 SGHAT, CDR2 FQNNGV. CDR3 DNA: TGTGCCAGCAGCCGGCCCGGAGGTGGGAGGGCCGCCGAGCAGTACTTC. Encoded protein: CASSRPGGGRAAEQYF.

This clone is medium-sized (0.01 to 0.1%) by share. The chain combines TRBV28 with TRBJ1-1; D may be TRBD1 (6 bases). The V end lost 7 bases, the J end lost 5 bases, and 11 bases lay between the germline ends. The CDR3 has 12 residues. Germline V gene data show CDR1 as MDHEN and CDR2 as SYDVKM. CDR3 in amino acids: CASNLGGTEAFF. In nucleotides, the CDR3 is TGTGCCAGCAACCTAGGGGGGACTGAAGCTTTCTTT. The variable domain in full, with the rest retrieved from reference TRBV28 and TRBJ1-1, is DVKVTQSSRYLVKRTGEKVFLECVQDMDHENMFWYRQDPGLGLRLIYFSYDVKMKEKGDIPEGYSVSREKKERFSLILESASTNQTSMYLCASNLGGTEAFFGQGTRLTVV.

The sample holds many counts of this clone. V usage is TRBV18 and J usage is TRBJ2-1; D not resolved. Germline V lookup: CDR1 KGHSH, CDR2 LQKENI. CDR3 length: 14 residues. Trimming stripped 0 bases from V and 2 bases from J, with 5 bases between. The CDR3 loop reads CASSPPSTYNEQFF. CDR3 nucleotide sequence: TGTGCCAGCTCACCACCTAGTACCTACAATGAGCAGTTCTTC. The entire variable domain, with the rest obtained from reference TRBV18 and TRBJ2-1, is as follows: NAGVMQNPRHLVRRRGQEARLRCSPMKGHSHVYWYRQLPEEGLKFMVYLQKENIIDESGMPKERFSAEFPKEGPSILRIQQVVRGDSAAYFCASSPPSTYNEQFFGPGTRLTVL.

This clone has at least ten counts. The V and J genes are TRBV9 and TRBJ2-5; 16 nucleotides align to TRBD2. The germline gives CDR1 SGDLS, CDR2 YYNGEE. This CDR3 is 15 amino acids long. The J segment lost 7 bases and the V segment lost 3 bases, leaving 3 bases of the junction unmatched. The CDR3 protein is CASSAGTSGRGTQYF. DNA of the CDR3: TGTGCCAGCAGCGCCGGGACTAGCGGGAGGGGGACCCAGTACTTC.

The chain recombines TRBV30 with TRBJ2-1; D ambiguous. Trimming took 6 bases from V and 0 from J, leaving 12 bases between them. The germline CDR1 and CDR2 sequences are GTSNPN and SVGIG (reference sequence). The CDR3 contains 14 residues. The CDR3 here is CACHSSHSYNEQFF. The CDR3 DNA reads TGTGCCTGCCACTCCTCCCACTCCTACAATGAGCAGTTCTTC.

This clone has ten or more counts. V is TRBV7-9 and J is TRBJ2-6; D perhaps matches TRBD1 (6 bases). The CDR3 is 15 residues long. V was shortened by 5 bases and J by 0 bases, with 8 bases between the two germline ends. Germline V gene lookup returns CDR1 SEHNR and CDR2 FQNEAQ (reference sequence). CDR3 amino acids: CASSRTASGANVLTF. In nucleotides, the CDR3 is TGTGCCAGCAGCCGGACAGCCTCTGGGGCCAACGTCCTGACTTTC. The variable domain in full, completed from reference TRBV7-9 and TRBJ2-6, reads DTGVSQNPRHKITKRGQNVTFRCDPISEHNRLYWYRQTLGQGPEFLTYFQNEAQLEKSRLLSDRFSAERPKGSFSTLEIQRTEQGDSAMYLCASSRTASGANVLTFGAGSRLTVL.

The V and J genes are TRBV18 and TRBJ2-2; 9 nucleotides match TRBD1. Germline CDR1 is KGHSH and CDR2 is LQKENI. Losses at the gene ends were 3 bases for V and 7 bases for J; bases not matched to a gene: 6. The CDR3 has 15 residues. The CDR3 protein is CASSPSQGASGELFF. DNA for the CDR3: TGTGCCAGCTCACCGTCACAGGGGGCGAGCGGGGAGCTGTTTTTT.

The rearrangement links TRBV20-1 to TRBJ2-3, with 8 positions matching TRBD1. This CDR3 spans 16 amino acids. Germline loops: CDR1 DFQATT, CDR2 SNEGSKA (reference sequence). Trimming removed 2 bases from V and 3 bases from J; junction bases left unmatched: 10. This CDR3 reads CSARPLDRVDTDTQYF. The CDR3 region has the DNA TGCAGTGCTAGACCCCTGGACAGGGTAGATACAGATACGCAGTATTTT.

This clone rates as medium-sized. The V call is TRBV18, the J call TRBJ2-7; 7 positions match TRBD1. This CDR3 contains 13 residues. Trimming took 5 bases from V and 3 from J; bases not matched to a gene: 4. Germline assignment: CDR1 KGHSH and CDR2 LQKENI. Here the CDR3 DNA reads TGTGCCAGCTCAAGGGACAGTATCTACGAGCAGTACTTC. Residues: CASSRDSIYEQYF. Looking up the rest from reference TRBV18 and TRBJ2-7 gives the full variable domain: NAGVMQNPRHLVRRRGQEARLRCSPMKGHSHVYWYRQLPEEGLKFMVYLQKENIIDESGMPKERFSAEFPKEGPSILRIQQVVRGDSAAYFCASSRDSIYEQYFGPGTRLTVT.

The table lists this clone with many counts. The rearrangement links TRBV11-3 to TRBJ2-3; D gene uncertain. Trimming shortened V by 3 bases and J by 7 bases, and 8 bases separated the two germline ends. Germline V gene sequence: CDR1 SGHNT, CDR2 YENEEA. CDR3 size: 12 residues. This chain's CDR3 is CASSLVENTQYF. Here the CDR3 DNA reads TGTGCCAGCAGCTTGGTGGAAAATACGCAGTATTTT.

The table lists this clone with a few counts. V is TRBV10-3 and J is TRBJ2-7, with D possibly matching TRBD2 (6 bases). The V gene's germline CDR1 is ENHRY and CDR2 SYGVKD. This CDR3 comprises 14 residues. Trimming stripped 10 bases from V and 2 bases from J, with 18 bases between. The CDR3 DNA reads TGTGCCACATCCGTTTCGTCGGGGGCCTACGAGCAGTACTTC. Residues: CATSVSSGAYEQYF.

Points on this clone: This may be a read error, as it is one base from a much larger clone. The V and J genes are TRBV29-1 and TRBJ1-2; no clear D gene. V was pared by 0 bases and J by 7 bases, with 9 bases between. Germline CDR1 is SQVTM and CDR2 is ANQGSEA. The CDR3 length is 12 residues. The CDR3 here is CSVEDLPLGYTF. CDR3 sequence (DNA): TGCAGCGTTGAAGATCTGCCTCTTGGCTACACCTTC.

In its sample, this clone is medium-sized. This rearrangement joins TRBV2 to TRBJ1-6; 10 nucleotides agree with TRBD1. This CDR3 is 13 amino acids long. Germline V gene data show CDR1 as SNHLY and CDR2 as FYNNEI. Unmatched junction bases numbered 4, after V lost 8 bases and J lost 9 bases. The CDR3 spells CASAGQGISPLHF. CDR3 coding DNA: TGTGCCAGCGCGGGACAGGGGATTTCACCCCTCCACTTT.

This rearrangement joins TRBV12-3 or TRBV12-4 to TRBJ2-1, with TRBD2 identical over 7 bases. This CDR3 region has 21 residues. The junction had 21 bases not matched to a gene; V was cut back by 3 bases and J by 1 base. The CDR3 coding sequence is TGTGCCAGCAGTTTCCGGAGCGCAATTTCGACTAGCTGGAGGTCCTACAATGAGCAGTTCTTC. Its translation: CASSFRSAISTSWRSYNEQFF.

V and J are TRBV6-1 and TRBJ2-1, with 12 bases aligning to TRBD2. J lost 6 bases, V lost 3 bases, and 3 bases had no gene match. CDR3 length: 15 residues. CDR1 and CDR2 from the germline V gene are MNHNS and SASEGT. CDR3 DNA: TGTGCCAGCAGTGAGGAGACTAGCGGGAGCAATGAGCAGTTCTTC. Amino acids: CASSEETSGSNEQFF.

This clone appeared many times. V usage is TRBV28 and J usage is TRBJ2-1, with 8 bases fitting TRBD2. With V trimmed by 8 bases and J by 9 bases, 12 bases remained unmatched. CDR1 is MDHEN and CDR2 is SYDVKM in the germline V gene. CDR3 length equals 14 residues. CDR3 in DNA: TGTGCCAGCTTAAAGACTAGCGTGTTCACTGAGCAGTTCTTC. Translated: CASLKTSVFTEQFF.

This clone is judged medium-sized. The chain couples TRBV25-1 to TRBJ1-3; perhaps TRBD1 as D (6 bases). V was clipped by 8 bases and J by 0 bases, with 11 bases between them. The length of the CDR3 is 14 residues. Germline CDR1 and CDR2: MGHDK and SYGVNS. DNA for the CDR3: TGTGCCAGCGGGGGCGACTCCTCTGGAAACACCATATATTTT. Translation: CASGGDSSGNTIYF.

This clone was seen more than once but under ten times. V is TRBV19 and J is TRBJ2-7, with 8 bases lining up with TRBD2. CDR1 LNHDA and CDR2 SQIVND come from the germline V gene (reference sequence). CDR3 size: 13 residues. CDR3 sequence: CATGGQGLGEQYF. DNA of the CDR3: TGTGCGACGGGAGGGCAAGGACTCGGCGAGCAGTACTTC. Supplemented by reference TRBV19 and TRBJ2-7, the full variable domain reads DGGITQSPKYLFRKEGQNVTLSCEQNLNHDAMYWYRQDPGQGLRLIYYSQIVNDFQKGDIAEGYSVSREKKESFPLTVTSAQKNPTAFYLCATGGQGLGEQYFGPGTRLTVT.

Judged by abundance, this clone is medium-sized (0.01 to 0.1%). The gene calls are TRBV27 and TRBJ2-1; TRBD2 agrees at 7 bases. Trimming cost V 7 bases and J 9 bases; bases outside gene matches: 9. This CDR3 is built from 13 residues. Germline CDR1 reads MNHEY; CDR2 reads SMNVEV (reference sequence). CDR3 nucleotide sequence: TGTGCCAGCACGGGGGAGGGCCGAAGTGAGCAGTTCTTC. Its protein product is CASTGEGRSEQFF.